These 28 T cell receptor beta chains share one sample of origin, sequenced in a study of OX40 agonist ivuxolimab in advanced cancers. The library was built by means of the immunoSEQ multiplex PCR assay. Imported from immuneACCESS, the table was reduced by TCRdb to in-frame sequences with V and J called. These copies leave out some clones; in studies compared against another copy, an unresolved V gene accounts for under half, and the cause of the remainder is not known. Across this sample there are 40,000 to 45,000 clones, with more than 80% seen only once. The leading ten clones occupy about 4% of the sample. The specimen comprised CD4+ or CD8+ T cells sorted from blood, sampled in a trial of the OX40 agonist ivuxolimab. The receptors derive from an adult with an advanced solid tumor such as melanoma, head and neck, liver or kidney cancer.

The chain recombines TRBV2 with TRBJ1-2; D is ambiguous. Germline V CDR1 and CDR2: SNHLY, FYNNEI. CDR3 length: 14 amino acids. Trimming took 1 base from V and 8 from J, leaving 14 bases between them. In nucleotides, the CDR3 is TGTGCCAGCAGTGAAGAAAGACTGTCTGGGGGCTACACCTTC. Amino acid sequence: CASSEERLSGGYTF.

This CDR3 is CASTPPGRGNTEAFF. The CDR3 DNA sequence: TGTGCCAGCACCCCCCCCGGTCGAGGGAACACTGAAGCTTTCTTT. This chain uses TRBV7-9 with TRBJ1-1; no clear D gene. CDR1 is SEHNR, CDR2 FQNEAQ, per germline (reference sequence). The V end lost 7 bases, the J end lost 1 base, and 16 bases lay between the germline ends. This CDR3 has 15 residues. The variable domain in full, completed from reference TRBV7-9 and TRBJ1-1, reads DTGVSQNPRHKITKRGQNVTFRCDPISEHNRLYWYRQTLGQGPEFLTYFQNEAQLEKSRLLSDRFSAERPKGSFSTLEIQRTEQGDSAMYLCASTPPGRGNTEAFFGQGTRLTVV.

The rearrangement links TRBV5-4 to TRBJ2-7, with D possibly being TRBD2 (6 bases). The V end was cut by 6 bases, the J end by 3 bases, with 13 bases between. CDR3 length equals 13 residues. Germline V gene sequence: CDR1 SGHNT, CDR2 YYREEE (reference sequence). This CDR3 reads CASTLYGSYEQYF. The CDR3 DNA is TGTGCCAGCACCCTCTACGGGAGCTACGAGCAGTACTTC.

This chain uses TRBV29-1 with TRBJ1-4; D uncertain. From germline, CDR1 is SQVTM and CDR2 ANQGSEA. V was shortened by 4 bases and J by 2 bases, with 11 bases between the two germline ends. The CDR3 consists of 14 residues. The CDR3 nucleotides read TGCAGCGTTGGTGGGGTCTCGACTAATGAAAAACTGTTTTTT. Its protein is CSVGGVSTNEKLFF.

The chain recombines TRBV5-4 with TRBJ2-7, with TRBD2 matching over 10 bases. In germline, CDR1 is SGHNT, CDR2 YYREEE (reference sequence). Trimming cost V 0 bases and J 4 bases; bases outside gene matches: 4. The CDR3 consists of 15 residues. The CDR3 sequence is CASSLGSGGQYEQYF. The CDR3 bases are TGTGCCAGCAGCTTGGGTAGCGGGGGGCAGTACGAGCAGTACTTC.

This chain uses TRBV6-1 with TRBJ2-7, with TRBD2 identical over 10 bases. The CDR3 runs 17 residues. Germline V lookup: CDR1 MNHNS, CDR2 SASEGT. The V and J ends lost 3 bases and 3 bases, in that order; junction bases with no gene match: 11. The CDR3 loop reads CASSDSLRTSGNYEQYF. The DNA of the CDR3 is TGTGCCAGCAGTGACAGCCTTAGGACTAGCGGCAACTACGAGCAGTACTTC.

The rearrangement links TRBV2 to TRBJ1-1; D is perhaps TRBD1 (6 bases). Germline V CDR1 and CDR2: SNHLY, FYNNEI. The CDR3 runs to 12 residues. The ends were cut back, 4 bases at V and 8 bases at J, with 11 bases in the middle. CDR3 residues: CASSVEGTEAFF. DNA of the CDR3: TGTGCCAGCAGTGTTGAGGGGACAGAAGCTTTCTTT.

This clone was counted a few times. The V gene is TRBV28, the J gene TRBJ1-1; 8 nucleotides line up with TRBD1. The CDR3 has 12 residues. Germline CDR1 and CDR2: MDHEN and SYDVKM. V was pared by 7 bases and J by 11 bases, with 9 bases of the junction left unmatched. CDR3 sequence: CASTTGDRKAFF. CDR3 bases: TGTGCCAGCACCACAGGGGACAGGAAGGCTTTCTTT. Complete variable domain (other parts from reference TRBV28 and TRBJ1-1): DVKVTQSSRYLVKRTGEKVFLECVQDMDHENMFWYRQDPGLGLRLIYFSYDVKMKEKGDIPEGYSVSREKKERFSLILESASTNQTSMYLCASTTGDRKAFFGQGTRLTVV.

The V and J genes are TRBV5-1 and TRBJ1-2; 10 bases map to TRBD1. Germline trimming cut 6 bases from V and 4 bases from J; bases unmatched to any gene: 9. CDR3 length equals 15 residues. Germline V gene lookup returns CDR1 SGHRS and CDR2 YFSETQ. CDR3 sequence: CASTQGTGVGYGYTF. The CDR3 DNA is TGCGCCAGCACCCAAGGGACAGGGGTCGGCTATGGCTACACCTTC.

In its sample, this clone was seen once. The V gene is TRBV6-1, the J gene TRBJ1-3, with D possibly TRBD1 on 6 matching bases. This CDR3 comprises 13 residues. Germline CDR1 and CDR2: MNHNS and SASEGT. V was shortened by 9 bases and J by 8 bases, with 17 bases between the two germline ends. The CDR3 coding sequence is TGTGCCAGTATTAGACAGGCTGCACACACCATATATTTT. Amino acid sequence: CASIRQAAHTIYF.

The J gene is TRBJ2-5, the V gene TRBV11-1; 8 nucleotides match TRBD1. J gave up 4 bases and V 1 base, and 2 bases lay outside the gene matches. The V gene's germline CDR1 is SGHAT and CDR2 FQDESV (reference sequence). CDR3 length: 14 amino acids. Written as DNA, the CDR3 is TGTGCCAGCAGCTTAGGACAGGGGCGAGAGACCCAGTACTTC. It encodes CASSLGQGRETQYF.

This clone was seen a single time. The chain recombines TRBV28 with TRBJ1-4; TRBD1 matches at 7 bases. In germline, CDR1 is MDHEN, CDR2 SYDVKM. V lost 6 bases to trimming and J lost 0 bases; unmatched junction nucleotides: 4. The CDR3 is made up of 15 amino acids. CDR3 residues: CASSPGQATNEKLFF. The DNA for the CDR3 is TGTGCCAGCAGCCCCGGACAGGCAACTAATGAAAAACTGTTTTTT.

The chain carries TRBV7-9 and TRBJ2-1; no firm D call. The CDR3 covers 13 residues. Trimming cost V 0 bases and J 5 bases, with 5 bases left between them. Per the germline V gene, CDR1 is SEHNR and CDR2 is FQNEAQ (reference sequence). The CDR3 nucleotides are TGTGCCAGCAGCTTAGCCCTAAACAATGAGCAGTTCTTC. Amino acid sequence: CASSLALNNEQFF.

The CDR3 sequence: CASSLDSSGANVLTF. CDR3 nucleotide sequence: TGTGCCAGCAGCTTGGACAGCTCTGGGGCCAACGTCCTGACTTTC. J is TRBJ2-6 and V is TRBV5-6; D not resolved. The V and J ends lost 0 bases and 0 bases respectively, with 4 bases between them. Per the germline V gene, CDR1 is SGHDT and CDR2 is YYEEEE. This CDR3 region has 15 residues.

The chain combines TRBV10-3 with TRBJ1-1, with D unresolved. There are 13 residues in the CDR3. Trimming stripped 3 bases from V and 1 base from J, with 6 bases between. Germline CDR1 and CDR2: ENHRY and SYGVKD. In DNA form, the CDR3 reads TGTGCCATCAGTGAACCCCGGAACACTGAAGCTTTCTTT. Residues: CAISEPRNTEAFF.

This sequence joins TRBV7-2 and TRBJ1-1, with no clear D. The CDR3 extends over 14 amino acids. Germline-derived CDR1 and CDR2 are SGHTA and FQGNSA. V lost 5 bases and J 2 bases, leaving 12 bases between the germline ends. The CDR3 nucleotides read TGTGCCAGCAGCATGTGGACGGGAAACACTGAAGCTTTCTTT. Translating it yields CASSMWTGNTEAFF.

Only a few counts were recorded for this clone. The V call is TRBV7-3, the J call TRBJ2-5; weak D call: TRBD2 (5 bases). The CDR3 loop spans 15 amino acids. V dropped 5 bases and J dropped 1 base, with 14 bases sitting between them. Germline CDR1 and CDR2: SGHTA and FQGTGA. For the CDR3, the DNA is TGTGCCAGCAGCCCTCAGGCGGGTGGCCAAGAGACCCAGTACTTC. Its protein is CASSPQAGGQETQYF. Based on the CDR3 plus reference TRBV7-3 and TRBJ2-5, the full variable domain is GAGVSQTPSNKVTEKGKYVELRCDPISGHTALYWYRQSLGQGPEFLIYFQGTGAADDSGLPNDRFFAVRPEGSVSTLKIQRTERGDSAVYLCASSPQAGGQETQYFGPGTRLLVL.

The chain links TRBV5-5 to TRBJ1-4; perhaps TRBD1 as D (6 bases). The ends were cut back, 7 bases at V and 8 bases at J, with 18 bases in the middle. The CDR3 is 14 residues long. Germline V lookup: CDR1 SGHKS, CDR2 YYEKEE (reference sequence). The CDR3 DNA is TGTGCCAGCCGCACCGGGATTCAGGGGGAAAAACTGTTTTTT. This codes for CASRTGIQGEKLFF.

The chain combines TRBV5-1 with TRBJ1-1; a possible D gene is TRBD1 (5 bases). CDR1 is SGHRS, CDR2 YFSETQ, per germline. Trimming stripped 0 bases from V and 6 bases from J, with 9 bases between. CDR3 length equals 13 residues. CDR3 sequence (DNA): TGCGCCAGCAGCTTGGTGACAGAATCTGAAGCTTTCTTT. This codes for CASSLVTESEAFF.

This clone was picked up one time. The chain couples TRBV11-2 to TRBJ2-1; tentatively, D is TRBD2 (6 bases). V shed 5 bases and J shed 0 bases, with 11 bases lying between them. The CDR3 spans 15 residues. Germline CDR1 SGHAT, CDR2 FQNNGV. The CDR3, as DNA: TGTGCCAGCAGCAATCGGGGGAGCTCCTACAATGAGCAGTTCTTC. It translates to CASSNRGSSYNEQFF.

This chain joins TRBV7-2 and TRBJ2-1, with 12 bases identical to TRBD2. Trimming took 9 bases from V and 9 from J; bases not matched to a gene: 6. Germline V gene sequence: CDR1 SGHTA, CDR2 FQGNSA. There are 13 residues in the CDR3. CDR3 sequence: CASLPSGRVEQFF. The CDR3 nucleotides are TGTGCCAGTCTACCTAGCGGGAGGGTTGAGCAGTTCTTC.

The chain is built from TRBV4-2 and TRBJ1-5; TRBD1 agrees at 8 bases. Trimming cost V 4 bases and J 5 bases; bases outside gene matches: 7. The CDR3 is 15 amino acids. Germline assignment: CDR1 LGHNA and CDR2 YNFKEQ. CDR3 region: CASSRTGSQYQPQHF. The CDR3, as DNA: TGTGCCAGCAGCCGGACAGGGAGCCAATATCAGCCCCAGCATTTT.

A few counts support this clone. The V call is TRBV6-5, the J call TRBJ1-5, with TRBD1 matching 7 bases. The V and J ends lost 4 bases and 15 bases, in that order; junction bases with no gene match: 15. Germline values: CDR1 MNHEY, CDR2 SVGAGI. The length of the CDR3 is 14 residues. CDR3 DNA sequence: TGTGCCAGCAGTTTCCGACAGGGTCCTGGCGGTGCGCATTTT. It encodes CASSFRQGPGGAHF.

This clone was picked up a small number of times. The chain couples TRBV27 to TRBJ2-3; D gene uncertain. Looked up from germline, CDR1 is MNHEY and CDR2 is SMNVEV (reference sequence). CDR3 length: 13 amino acids. V lost 2 bases and J 6 bases, leaving 9 bases between the germline ends. The CDR3 protein is CASSLTFADTQYF. DNA of the CDR3: TGTGCCAGCAGTTTAACTTTTGCGGATACGCAGTATTTT.

V and J are TRBV10-3 and TRBJ2-3, with 7 positions matching TRBD1. The CDR3 sequence is 14 residues long. The ends lost 6 bases at V and 3 bases at J; junction bases unmatched: 6. Germline V gene lookup returns CDR1 ENHRY and CDR2 SYGVKD. CDR3 nucleotides: TGTGCCATCAGGCAACAGGGGAGTACAGATACGCAGTATTTT. Its protein is CAIRQQGSTDTQYF.

The V call is TRBV6-5, the J call TRBJ2-7; possibly TRBD1 or TRBD2 for D (5 bases each). CDR3 size: 12 residues. The V end lost 6 bases, the J end lost 2 bases, and 8 bases lay between the germline ends. Germline loops: CDR1 MNHEY, CDR2 SVGAGI. CDR3 bases: TGTGCCAGCAGCTGGGACCCCTACGAGCAGTACTTC. Protein: CASSWDPYEQYF.

The chain links TRBV7-2 to TRBJ1-2, with 7 bases fitting TRBD1. The CDR3 length is 13 residues. V was clipped by 5 bases and J by 7 bases; unmatched bases: 7. Germline V gene data show CDR1 as SGHTA and CDR2 as FQGNSA. CDR3 sequence: CASSGQGEGGYTF. The CDR3 DNA follows: TGTGCCAGCAGCGGCCAGGGGGAGGGTGGCTACACCTTC.

The rearrangement uses TRBV5-1 and TRBJ2-1; D is ambiguous. CDR1 is SGHRS, CDR2 YFSETQ, per germline. The CDR3 runs 15 residues. V was clipped by 0 bases and J by 5 bases, with 12 bases between them. As DNA, the CDR3 is TGCGCCAGCAGCTTGGCCGTGGTAACAGACAATGAGCAGTTCTTC. It encodes CASSLAVVTDNEQFF.